The 21 T cell receptor beta chains below were found in one sample sequenced in a study of blood T cells in healthy people across ages. The second PCR ran roughly 7 to 12 cycles with a sample-barcoded 5' primer and J-beta primers. Each CDR3 protein is one row after TCRdb ran MiXCR on the 5' RACE reads. The sample lists approximately 760,000 distinct CDR3 sequences, just under 25% occurring once. The sample was also linked to a second study, of T cells of mothers and their children.

The specimen sequenced was blood. These TCRs come from a boy aged 5-17 years in good health.

This clonotype was seen only a few times. The chain recombines TRBV29-1 with TRBJ1-2; 7 bases agree with TRBD1. Germline CDR1 reads SQVTM; CDR2 reads ANQGSEA. J gave up 5 bases and V 0 bases, and 12 bases lay outside the gene matches. CDR3 size: 16 residues. The CDR3 coding sequence is TGCAGCGTTGAAGACCTCCCGACAGGGAAGGAATATGGCTACACCTTC. Its protein product is CSVEDLPTGKEYGYTF.

The chain couples TRBV12-3 or TRBV12-4 to TRBJ1-3; D not certain. V was shortened by 2 bases and J by 1 base, with 9 bases between the two germline ends. The CDR3 sequence is 15 residues long. Written as DNA, the CDR3 is TGTGCCAGCAGTTTACGGGCCCGTTCTGGAAACACCATATATTTT. This sequence encodes CASSLRARSGNTIYF.

The rearrangement links TRBV20-1 to TRBJ1-2; TRBD1 matches at 7 bases. CDR1 is DFQATT, CDR2 SNEGSKA, per germline (reference sequence). This CDR3 has 15 amino acids. V was pared by 3 bases and J by 4 bases, with 11 bases of the junction left unmatched. The CDR3 loop is CSASPGTEPRYGYTF. The CDR3 DNA is TGCAGTGCTAGTCCCGGGACAGAACCTCGCTATGGCTACACCTTC.

V gene TRBV28 combines with J gene TRBJ2-4, with D perhaps TRBD1 or TRBD2 (7 bases each). The CDR3 extends over 14 amino acids. Germline assignment: CDR1 MDHEN and CDR2 SYDVKM. The ends were cut back, 6 bases at V and 9 bases at J, with 18 bases in the middle. CDR3 DNA sequence: TGTGCCAGCAGGGGAGGGGGCCAGGGGTTCATTCAGTACTTC. Translated: CASRGGGQGFIQYF.

A few counts support this clonotype. This sequence joins TRBV20-1 and TRBJ2-1; 10 bases line up with TRBD2. The length of the CDR3 is 13 residues. Germline V gene lookup returns CDR1 DFQATT and CDR2 SNEGSKA (reference sequence). The V gene end was trimmed by 3 bases and the J gene end by 7 bases; junction bases not matched to a gene: 3. CDR3 sequence reads: CSARSSGRNEQFF. CDR3 in DNA: TGCAGTGCTAGGAGTAGCGGGAGGAATGAGCAGTTCTTC.

The chain recombines TRBV29-1 with TRBJ1-3; D unclear. V gave up 4 bases and J gave up 4 bases, with 5 bases separating them. Germline CDR1 and CDR2: SQVTM and ANQGSEA. The CDR3 sequence is 11 residues long. Here the CDR3 reads CSVAPGNTIYF. CDR3 in DNA: TGCAGCGTTGCCCCCGGAAACACCATATATTTT.

This chain joins TRBV5-1 and TRBJ1-2; 7 positions match TRBD1. Germline V gene sequence: CDR1 SGHRS, CDR2 YFSETQ. Trimming removed 4 bases from V and 5 bases from J; junction bases left unmatched: 11. CDR3 length equals 15 residues. The CDR3 DNA follows: TGCGCCAGCAGCCTGACCCCGGACAGGAATTATGGCTACACCTTC. Its protein is CASSLTPDRNYGYTF.

The chain links TRBV12-3 or TRBV12-4 to TRBJ2-1; TRBD1 or TRBD2 may be the D gene (5 bases each). The CDR3 has 14 residues. Trimming stripped 3 bases from V and 5 bases from J, with 11 bases between. CDR3 DNA sequence: TGTGCCAGCAGTTTCGGGACCTTGGACAATGAGCAGTTCTTC. Its protein product is CASSFGTLDNEQFF.

The chain employs TRBV6-2 or TRBV6-3 and TRBJ2-3, with D possibly being TRBD2 (7 bases). Trimming removed 4 bases from V and 3 bases from J, with 14 bases in between. CDR1 MNHEY and CDR2 SVGEGT come from the germline V gene. This CDR3 has 15 residues. The CDR3 here is CASSLEGGWTDTQYF. CDR3 in DNA: TGTGCCAGCAGTTTGGAGGGGGGGTGGACAGATACGCAGTATTTT.

This clonotype is a singleton in its sample. As the CDR3 is not closed by the conserved phenylalanine or tryptophan, this likely results from a read error. CDR3 DNA sequence: TGTGCCAGCGGCCTCCGGACTAACGGCGAAGAGACCCAGTACGTC. Encoded protein: CASGLRTNGEETQYV. The chain uses TRBV28 and TRBJ2-5; maybe TRBD2 (6 bases). Germline CDR1 MDHEN, CDR2 SYDVKM. The CDR3 consists of 15 residues. Trimming pared 8 bases from V and 3 bases from J, leaving 19 bases between.

The chain uses TRBV6-1 and TRBJ2-3; TRBD1 matches at 7 bases. CDR1 is MNHNS and CDR2 is SASEGT in the germline V gene. Germline trimming cut 4 bases from V and 2 bases from J; bases unmatched to any gene: 6. There are 15 residues in the CDR3. The CDR3 bases are TGTGCCAGCAGTGGTCCAGGGGGAACCACAGATACGCAGTATTTT. Protein product: CASSGPGGTTDTQYF.

In regard to this clonotype: A read error may produce the germline difference seen at one junction end. The CDR3 sequence is CASWAGQATFF. The CDR3 bases are TGTGCCAGCTGGGCGGGGCAGGCGACGTTCTTC. The chain is built from TRBV6-5 and TRBJ2-5; the D gene is possibly TRBD2 (6 bases). In germline, CDR1 is MNHEY, CDR2 SVGAGI. The CDR3 extends over 11 amino acids.

The chain has TRBV13 and TRBJ1-3; possible D gene TRBD1, 6 bases. Germline V lookup: CDR1 PRHDT, CDR2 FYEKMQ (reference sequence). Trimming stripped 2 bases from V and 0 bases from J, with 14 bases between. The CDR3 length is 17 residues. CDR3 sequence: CASSLLPTGPSGNTIYF. In nucleotides, the CDR3 is TGTGCCAGCAGCTTATTACCGACAGGCCCCTCTGGAAACACCATATATTTT.

J is TRBJ2-5 and V is TRBV5-6; the D is unclear. The last part of the DNA fits TRBJ2-7 better; the J call may be wrong. Germline CDR1 reads SGHDT; CDR2 reads YYEEEE. CDR3 size: 16 residues. The CDR3 spells CASSLSGLDPVYEQYF. The CDR3 DNA reads as TGTGCCAGCAGCTTGTCTGGTCTGGACCCGGTCTACGAGCAGTACTTC.

This clonotype showed up just a few times. The chain uses TRBV20-1 and TRBJ2-1; a possible D gene is TRBD2 (6 bases). The germline V gene encodes CDR1 DFQATT and CDR2 SNEGSKA (reference sequence). This CDR3 has 11 amino acids. The germline V and J ends were trimmed by 3 bases and 9 bases, with 9 bases remaining between them. The CDR3 nucleotides read TGCAGTGCTAGGGGGGAGGTTGAGCAGTTCTTC. Protein: CSARGEVEQFF.

J is TRBJ2-1 and V is TRBV7-9; 13 bases are a match to TRBD2. The CDR3 covers 16 residues. CDR1 and CDR2 (germline): SEHNR, FQNEAQ (reference sequence). V gave up 9 bases and J gave up 2 bases; unmatched junction bases: 7. In DNA form, the CDR3 reads TGTGCCAGTGGACTAGCGGGAGTTAAACCCTACAATGAGCAGTTCTTC. This encodes CASGLAGVKPYNEQFF.

The chain employs TRBV7-3 and TRBJ2-1; 7 bases are shared with TRBD1. The V and J ends lost 2 bases and 8 bases, in that order; junction bases with no gene match: 9. The CDR3 sequence is 15 residues long. CDR1 and CDR2 (germline): SGHTA, FQGTGA. DNA for the CDR3: TGTGCCAGCAGCTTAGAACTAGGGGGCCTCGATGAGCAGTTCTTC. It is translated as CASSLELGGLDEQFF.

This clonotype has only a few counts. The chain couples TRBV29-1 to TRBJ2-5; D unclear. TRBJ2-7 explains the end of the DNA better; the J call may be wrong. CDR3 length: 13 amino acids. In germline, CDR1 is SQVTM, CDR2 ANQGSEA. In DNA form, the CDR3 reads TGCAGCGTTGGGTCACGGGTTTCTTACGAGCAGTACTTC. Encoded protein: CSVGSRVSYEQYF.

The DNA of the CDR3 is TGTGCCAGCAGCCCCGATCCGGGACTTGCCTACGAGCAGTACTTC. This translates into CASSPDPGLAYEQYF. The rearrangement uses TRBV7-9 and TRBJ2-7; D is perhaps TRBD2 (6 bases). Germline CDR1 and CDR2: SEHNR and FQNEAQ (reference sequence). Trimming stripped 5 bases from V and 2 bases from J, with 16 bases between. This CDR3 spans 15 amino acids.

The genes are TRBV7-6 and TRBJ2-1; D is unresolved. The germline V gene encodes CDR1 SGHVS and CDR2 FNYEAQ. V lost 5 bases and J 9 bases, leaving 11 bases between the germline ends. The CDR3 has 12 amino acids. CDR3 bases: TGTGCCAGCAGCCATTTCGGAGCTGAGCAGTTCTTC. Amino acid sequence: CASSHFGAEQFF.

Concerning this clonotype: One end of the junction fails to match germline, which may point to a read error. The chain couples TRBV7-8 to TRBJ2-7; D is possibly TRBD1 (7 bases). The CDR3 has 15 amino acids. The germline V gene encodes CDR1 SGHVS and CDR2 FQNEAQ. The CDR3 nucleotides read TGTGCCAGCAGCCCGAGTCAGGGGGGCTGGTACGAGCAGTGCTTC. It codes for CASSPSQGGWYEQCF.